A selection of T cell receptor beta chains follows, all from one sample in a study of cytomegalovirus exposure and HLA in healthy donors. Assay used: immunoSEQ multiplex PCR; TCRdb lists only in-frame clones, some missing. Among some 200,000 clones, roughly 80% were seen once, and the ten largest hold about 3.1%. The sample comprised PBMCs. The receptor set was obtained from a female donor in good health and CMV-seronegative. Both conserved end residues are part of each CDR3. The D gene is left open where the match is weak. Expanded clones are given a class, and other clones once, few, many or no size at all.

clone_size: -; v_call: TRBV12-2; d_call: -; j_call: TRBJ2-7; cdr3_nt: TGTGCAAGTCGCTTAGGGGGGGACAGTGGTCTCTACGAGCAGTACTTC; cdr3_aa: CASRLGGDSGLYEQYF
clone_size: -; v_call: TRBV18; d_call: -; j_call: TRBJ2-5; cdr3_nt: TGTGCCAGCGGCCGGGACACCAAAGAGACCCAGTACTTC; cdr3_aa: CASGRDTKETQYF
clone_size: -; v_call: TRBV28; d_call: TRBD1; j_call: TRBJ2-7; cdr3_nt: TGTGCCAGCAGTTTCGCCGGGACAGGTAACTACGAGCAGTACTTC; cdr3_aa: CASSFAGTGNYEQYF
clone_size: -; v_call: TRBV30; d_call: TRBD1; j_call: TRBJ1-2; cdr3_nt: TGTGCCTGGGACGGGACAGTCTATGGCTACACCTTC; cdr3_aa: CAWDGTVYGYTF
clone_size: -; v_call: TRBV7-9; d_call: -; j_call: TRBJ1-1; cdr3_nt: TGTGCCAGCACCAGGGGAACTGAAGCTTTCTTT; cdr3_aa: CASTRGTEAFF
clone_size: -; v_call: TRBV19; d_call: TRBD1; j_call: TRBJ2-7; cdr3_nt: TGTGCCAGTAGTGGACGGACAGGGGAGTTCTCCTACGGGCAGTACTTC; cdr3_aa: CASSGRTGEFSYGQYF
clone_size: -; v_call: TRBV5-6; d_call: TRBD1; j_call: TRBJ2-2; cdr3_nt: TGTGCCAGCAGCTTTGGACAGGGCACCGGGGAGCTGTTTTTT; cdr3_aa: CASSFGQGTGELFF
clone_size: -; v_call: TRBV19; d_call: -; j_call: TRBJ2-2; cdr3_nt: TGTGCCAGTAGTATAGACGGGAAGGAGCTGTTTTTT; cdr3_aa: CASSIDGKELFF
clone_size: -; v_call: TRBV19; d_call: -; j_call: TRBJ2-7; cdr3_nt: TGTGCCAGTACGAACAGGGTAGGCTCCTACGAGCAGTACTTC; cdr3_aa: CASTNRVGSYEQYF
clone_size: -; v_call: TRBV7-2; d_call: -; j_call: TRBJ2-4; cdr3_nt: TGTGCCAGCAGCTTACGAAACATTCAGTACTTC; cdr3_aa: CASSLRNIQYF
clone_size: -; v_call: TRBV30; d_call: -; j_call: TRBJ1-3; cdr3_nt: TGTGCCTGGAGTGTTATGGGCAGTCGGACTGGAAACACCATATATTTT; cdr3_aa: CAWSVMGSRTGNTIYF
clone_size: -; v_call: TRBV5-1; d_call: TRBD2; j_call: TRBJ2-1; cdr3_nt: TGCGCCAGCAGCAATAGCGGGGCTACTATATACAATGAGCAGTTCTTC; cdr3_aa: CASSNSGATIYNEQFF
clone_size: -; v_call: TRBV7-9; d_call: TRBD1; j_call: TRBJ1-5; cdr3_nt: TGTGCCAGCAGCTTTTCACAGGGGGCCGGTCAGCCCCAGCATTTT; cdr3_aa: CASSFSQGAGQPQHF
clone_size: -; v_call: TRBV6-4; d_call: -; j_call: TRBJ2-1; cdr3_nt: TGTGCCAGCAGTACGGAGGGGACTTCCTACAATGAGCAGTTCTTC; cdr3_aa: CASSTEGTSYNEQFF
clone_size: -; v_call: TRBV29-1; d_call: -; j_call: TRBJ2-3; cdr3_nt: TGCAGCGTTGAAGTGATACAGGGCAGAGATACGCAGTATTTT; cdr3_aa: CSVEVIQGRDTQYF
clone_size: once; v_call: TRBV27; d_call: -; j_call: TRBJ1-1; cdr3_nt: TGTGCCAGCAGTTTTGGGGGGAGTGATGAAGCTTTCTTT; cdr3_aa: CASSFGGSDEAFF
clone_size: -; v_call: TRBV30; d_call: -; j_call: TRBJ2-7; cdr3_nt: TGTGCCTGGAGTGTACTGAACAGGGTGGACGAGCAGTACTTC; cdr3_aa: CAWSVLNRVDEQYF
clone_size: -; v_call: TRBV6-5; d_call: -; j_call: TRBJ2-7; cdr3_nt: TGTGCCAGCAGCCAACAGGGTGGACCAAACTTC; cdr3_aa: CASSQQGGPNF
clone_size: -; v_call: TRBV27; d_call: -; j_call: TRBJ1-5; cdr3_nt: TGTGCCAGCAGTTTAGAGGCAGGGAATCAGCCCCAGCATTTT; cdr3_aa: CASSLEAGNQPQHF
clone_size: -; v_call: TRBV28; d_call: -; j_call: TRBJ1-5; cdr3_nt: TGTGCCAGCAGTTTCGGTGCCAATCAGCCCCAGCATTTT; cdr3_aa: CASSFGANQPQHF
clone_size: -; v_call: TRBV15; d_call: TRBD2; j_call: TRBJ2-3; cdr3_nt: TGTGCCACCAGCAGAGATCCGACTAGCGGGGGGCAGAGCACAGATACGCAGTATTTT; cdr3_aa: CATSRDPTSGGQSTDTQYF
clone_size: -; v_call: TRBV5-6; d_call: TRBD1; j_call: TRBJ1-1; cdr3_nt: TGTGCCAGCAGCCCGGGACAGCCCACTGAAGCTTTCTTT; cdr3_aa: CASSPGQPTEAFF
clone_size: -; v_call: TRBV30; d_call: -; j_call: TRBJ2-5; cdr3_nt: TGTGCCTGGAGTGTGGGGGGACTCCTGGGGGAGACCCAGTACTTC; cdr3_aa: CAWSVGGLLGETQYF
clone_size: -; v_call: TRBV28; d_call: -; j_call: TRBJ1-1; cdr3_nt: TGTGCCAGCAGTTTTTACGGGGAATTTGGAGCTTTCTTT; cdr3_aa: CASSFYGEFGAFF
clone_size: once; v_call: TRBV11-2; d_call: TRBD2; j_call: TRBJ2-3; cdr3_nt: TGTGCCAGCAGCCCGGGAGGGGACGCAGATACGCAGTATTTT; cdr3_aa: CASSPGGDADTQYF
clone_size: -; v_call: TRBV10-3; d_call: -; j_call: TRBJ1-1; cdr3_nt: TGTGCCATCAGTGACCAGGGAATCATGAACACTGAAGCTTTCTTT; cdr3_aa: CAISDQGIMNTEAFF
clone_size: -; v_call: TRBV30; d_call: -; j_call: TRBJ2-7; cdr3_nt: TGTGCCTGGAGTCTGAGGGCCTACGAGCAGTACTTC; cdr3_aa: CAWSLRAYEQYF
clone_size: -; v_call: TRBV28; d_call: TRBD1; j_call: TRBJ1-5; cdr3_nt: TGTGCCAGCAGTTTTAAGGGGGCTAGCAATCAGCCCCAGCATTTT; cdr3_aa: CASSFKGASNQPQHF
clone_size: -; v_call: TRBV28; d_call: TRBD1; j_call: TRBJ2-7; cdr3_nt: TGTGCCAGCAGTTTACCGGGACAGGGAACCTACGAGCAGTACTTC; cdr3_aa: CASSLPGQGTYEQYF
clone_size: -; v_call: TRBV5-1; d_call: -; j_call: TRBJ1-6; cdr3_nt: TGCGCCAGCAGCTTGGACAGGGCCGATAATTCACCCCTCCACTTT; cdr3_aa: CASSLDRADNSPLHF
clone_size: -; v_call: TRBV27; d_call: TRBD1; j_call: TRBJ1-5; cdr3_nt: TGTGCCAGCAGTTTATCCGCGGGACAGGGGAATCAGCCCCAGCATTTT; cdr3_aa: CASSLSAGQGNQPQHF
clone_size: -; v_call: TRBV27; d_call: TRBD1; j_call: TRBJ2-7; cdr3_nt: TGTGCCAGCAGTGACAGGGGTACCTACGAGCAGTACTTC; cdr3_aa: CASSDRGTYEQYF
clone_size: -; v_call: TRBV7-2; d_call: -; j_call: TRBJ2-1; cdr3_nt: TGTGCCAGCAGCTTAGTGGCGGGGCCCTACAATGAGCAGTTCTTC; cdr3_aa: CASSLVAGPYNEQFF
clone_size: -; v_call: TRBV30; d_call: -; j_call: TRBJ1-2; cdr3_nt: TGTGCCTGGAGTGTGGGCGGGTTTGGGGGCTACACCTTC; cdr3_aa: CAWSVGGFGGYTF
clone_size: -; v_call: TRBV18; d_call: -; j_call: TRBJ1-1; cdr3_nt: TGTGCCAGCTCACCAGGGGGGTCTGAAGCTTTCTTT; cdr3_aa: CASSPGGSEAFF
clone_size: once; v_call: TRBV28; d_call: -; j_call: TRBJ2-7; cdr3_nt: TGTGCCAGCAGTCTAGGGAGTAACCAAGAGTTCACCTACGAGCAGTACTTC; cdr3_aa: CASSLGSNQEFTYEQYF
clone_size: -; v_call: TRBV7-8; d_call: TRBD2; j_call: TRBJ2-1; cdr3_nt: TGTGCCAGCAGCTTTCGACTAGCGGGGGGCCTCCACTCCTACAATGAGCAGTTCTTC; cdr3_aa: CASSFRLAGGLHSYNEQFF
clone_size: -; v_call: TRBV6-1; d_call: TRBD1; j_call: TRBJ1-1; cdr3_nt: TGTGCCAGCAGTGAAGGGGACAGCAAAGCTTTCTTT; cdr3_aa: CASSEGDSKAFF
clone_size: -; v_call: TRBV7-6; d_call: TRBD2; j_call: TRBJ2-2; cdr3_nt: TGTGCCAGCAGCCTAACCTCCGGGGTAGCGGGAACCGGGGAGCTGTTTTTT; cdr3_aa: CASSLTSGVAGTGELFF
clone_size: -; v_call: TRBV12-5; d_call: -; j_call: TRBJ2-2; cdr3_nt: TGTGCTAGTGGGAAACAGGGCTTCCTGACCGGGGAGCTGTTTTTT; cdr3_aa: CASGKQGFLTGELFF
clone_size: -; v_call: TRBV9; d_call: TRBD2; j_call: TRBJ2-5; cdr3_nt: TGTGCCAGCAGCGTAGCCCTAGGCGGGGGGGCGGGAGAGACCCAGTACTTC; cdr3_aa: CASSVALGGGAGETQYF
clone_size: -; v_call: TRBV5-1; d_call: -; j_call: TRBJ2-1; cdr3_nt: TGCGCCAGCACACAGGACAGCTCCTACAATGAGCAGTTCTTC; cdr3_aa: CASTQDSSYNEQFF
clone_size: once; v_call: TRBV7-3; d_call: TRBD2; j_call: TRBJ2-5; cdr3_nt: TGTGCCAGCAGCTTGGCTCCGACTAGCGGACAAGAGACCCAGTACTTC; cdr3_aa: CASSLAPTSGQETQYF
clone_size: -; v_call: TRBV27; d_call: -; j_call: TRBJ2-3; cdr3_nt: TGTGCCAGCAGTCCGAGTAACACAGATACGCAGTATTTT; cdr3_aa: CASSPSNTDTQYF
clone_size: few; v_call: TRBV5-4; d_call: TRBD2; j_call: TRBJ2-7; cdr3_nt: TGTGCCAGCAGCACCGACAGCGGGGCCGCCTACGAGCAGTACTTC; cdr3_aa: CASSTDSGAAYEQYF
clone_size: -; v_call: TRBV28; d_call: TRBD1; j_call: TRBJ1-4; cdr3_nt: TGTGCCAGCAGTGAGGGCGGTTCCGCGCAGGGGGGTAGTGAAAAACTGTTTTTT; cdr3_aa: CASSEGGSAQGGSEKLFF
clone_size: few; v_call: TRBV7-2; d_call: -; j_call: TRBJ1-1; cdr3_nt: TGTGCCAGCAGCTTATTCGCAGGCCCGAACACTGAAGCTTTCTTT; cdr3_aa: CASSLFAGPNTEAFF
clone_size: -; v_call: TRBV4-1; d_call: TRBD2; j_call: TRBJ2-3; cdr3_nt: TGCGCCAGCAGCCTTCCGGGACTAGCGGGGGCCCTCACAGATACGCAGTATTTT; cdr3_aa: CASSLPGLAGALTDTQYF
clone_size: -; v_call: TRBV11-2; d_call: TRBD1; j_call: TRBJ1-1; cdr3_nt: TGTGCCAGCAGCAGAGGACAGGGGGCAATTCGAGCTTTCTTT; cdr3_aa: CASSRGQGAIRAFF
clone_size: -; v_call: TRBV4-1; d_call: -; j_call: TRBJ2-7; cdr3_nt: TGCGCCAGCAGCCGCGGGACGGTGAGCTCCTACGAGCAGTACTTC; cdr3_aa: CASSRGTVSSYEQYF
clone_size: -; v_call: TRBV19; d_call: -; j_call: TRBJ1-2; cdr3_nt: TGTGCCAGTAGCACACCCTCCCGGGGTAGTAACTATGGCTACACCTTC; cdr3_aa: CASSTPSRGSNYGYTF
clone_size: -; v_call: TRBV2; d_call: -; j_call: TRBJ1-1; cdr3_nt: TGTGCCAGCAGTGCCCGACAGACATGGATGACTGAAGCTTTCTTT; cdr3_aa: CASSARQTWMTEAFF
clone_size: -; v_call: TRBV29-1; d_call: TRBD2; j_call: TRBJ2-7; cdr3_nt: TGCAGCGCTGGGACTAGATTCTCCTACGAGCAGTACTTC; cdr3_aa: CSAGTRFSYEQYF
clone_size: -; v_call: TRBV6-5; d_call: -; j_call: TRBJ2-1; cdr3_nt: TGTGCCAGTAGAGAGGGTAGCTCCTACAATGAGCAGTTCTTC; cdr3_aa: CASREGSSYNEQFF
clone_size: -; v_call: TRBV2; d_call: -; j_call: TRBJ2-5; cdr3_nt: TGTGCCAGCAGTGAAGCGCACAGGGTGATACAAGAGACCCAGTACTTC; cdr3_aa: CASSEAHRVIQETQYF